This passage covers 18 T cell receptor beta chains from one sample sequenced in a study of control samples from healthy donors and cancer patients. The data were produced by immunoSEQ multiplex PCR, yet TCRdb's version contains in-frame clones alone and is incomplete. The listing records roughly 190,000 clones. The sample comprised blood. All receptors come from a woman younger than 45 in good health.

V is TRBV7-9 and J is TRBJ2-7; D gene uncertain. The CDR3 spans 14 residues. V was pared by 5 bases and J by 6 bases, with 17 bases between. Germline-derived CDR1 and CDR2 are SEHNR and FQNEAQ (reference sequence). CDR3 amino acids: CASSLRVDPGEQYF. CDR3 sequence (DNA): TGTGCCAGCAGCCTCCGAGTGGACCCGGGCGAGCAGTACTTC.

The chain is built from TRBV6-5 and TRBJ1-5; D possibly corresponds to TRBD1 (6 bases). V was shortened by 5 bases and J by 1 base, with 12 bases between the two germline ends. The length of the CDR3 is 15 residues. Germline values: CDR1 MNHEY, CDR2 SVGAGI. The CDR3 region is CASSPTRGSNQPQHF. CDR3 DNA: TGTGCCAGCAGTCCCACCAGGGGAAGCAATCAGCCCCAGCATTTT.

This chain joins TRBV28 and TRBJ2-7; D might be TRBD1 (6 bases). V lost 3 bases, J lost 7 bases, and 13 bases lay in between. The CDR3 covers 13 residues. In germline, CDR1 is MDHEN, CDR2 SYDVKM. CDR3: CASSFGRGLEQYF. The CDR3, as DNA: TGTGCCAGCAGTTTTGGCAGGGGCTTGGAGCAGTACTTC.

The chain is built from TRBV7-3 and TRBJ2-5, with D unresolved. V lost 4 bases and J 0 bases, leaving 6 bases between the germline ends. Per the germline V gene, CDR1 is SGHTA and CDR2 is FQGTGA. This CDR3 comprises 13 residues. CDR3 sequence reads: CASSYGYQETQYF. The CDR3 region has the DNA TGTGCCAGCAGCTACGGGTACCAAGAGACCCAGTACTTC.

The V and J genes are TRBV28 and TRBJ1-2, with 9 bases fitting TRBD1. Germline values: CDR1 MDHEN, CDR2 SYDVKM. The trim removed 3 bases at V and 1 base at J, leaving 12 bases unmatched. The CDR3 contains 18 residues. The CDR3 loop is CASSLAGGTGIFNYGYTF. CDR3 nucleotide sequence: TGTGCCAGCAGTTTGGCGGGCGGGACAGGGATTTTTAACTATGGCTACACCTTC.

This chain connects TRBV12-2 to TRBJ1-1; the D call of TRBD1 is as the table states it, not checked on the DNA. TRBV12-2 is termed a pseudogene. CDR3 length equals 15 residues. Here the CDR3 reads CASRLEHRADTEAFF. In nucleotides, the CDR3 is TGTGCAAGTCGCTTAGAACACAGGGCGGACACTGAAGCTTTCTTT.

The gene calls are TRBV28 and TRBJ1-2, with D unclear. CDR1 is MDHEN and CDR2 is SYDVKM in the germline V gene. Trimming took off 6 bases at V and 8 bases at J, with 16 bases between the two ends. The CDR3 consists of 13 residues. CDR3 DNA: TGTGCCAGCAGCCCTGGGTACCGCCGAGGCTACACCTTC. Its protein product is CASSPGYRRGYTF.

The chain carries TRBV27 and TRBJ1-5; TRBD1 matches 8 bases. The germline V gene has CDR1 MNHEY and CDR2 SMNVEV (reference sequence). With 6 bases clipped from V and 2 bases from J, the junction kept 3 bases outside the gene matches. The CDR3 runs to 14 residues. In DNA form, the CDR3 reads TGTGCCAGCAGGCTACAGGGGGGCAATCAGCCCCAGCATTTT. It yields the protein CASRLQGGNQPQHF.

V usage is TRBV25-1 and J usage is TRBJ1-2; D is unclear. V lost 4 bases and J lost 2, with 5 bases in between. This CDR3 comprises 12 residues. Germline values: CDR1 MGHDK, CDR2 SYGVNS. CDR3 residues: CASSVGNYGYTF. CDR3 bases: TGTGCCAGCAGTGTGGGGAACTATGGCTACACCTTC.

The chain carries TRBV7-2 and TRBJ1-1, with TRBD1 matching 7 bases. The CDR3 consists of 14 residues. V shed 5 bases, J shed 3 bases, and the junction held 6 bases outside the gene matches. Germline CDR1 is SGHTA and CDR2 is FQGNSA. DNA for the CDR3: TGTGCCAGCAGCACCACAGGGGTCTACACTGAAGCTTTCTTT. This translates into CASSTTGVYTEAFF.

Notes on this clone: In the same sample, other DNA sequences code for this CDR3. The chain is built from TRBV7-9 and TRBJ1-6, with D maybe TRBD1 (6 bases). CDR3 size: 16 residues. Germline assignment: CDR1 SEHNR and CDR2 FQNEAQ (reference sequence). The V gene lost 4 bases and the J gene lost 4 bases, with 14 bases spanning the gap. The DNA for the CDR3 is TGTGCCAGCAGCTCCGGCCAGGGGTTTTATAATTCACCCCTCCACTTT. Translating gives CASSSGQGFYNSPLHF.

The gene calls are TRBV7-9 and TRBJ2-1; D possibly corresponds to TRBD2 (6 bases). Trimming left V 2 bases short and J 8 bases short, with 13 bases between. The CDR3 consists of 14 residues. Germline V gene data show CDR1 as SEHNR and CDR2 as FQNEAQ (reference sequence). The CDR3 spells CASSLSTSNDEQFF. CDR3 in DNA: TGTGCCAGCAGCTTATCCACTAGCAACGATGAGCAGTTCTTC.

This chain joins TRBV21-1 and TRBJ1-1. TRBV21-1 is a listed pseudogene. This CDR3 comprises 14 residues. The CDR3 here is CASKPGKGDTEAFF. The DNA for the CDR3 is TGTGCCAGTAAACCAGGAAAGGGAGACACTGAAGCTTTCTTT.

The chain carries TRBV7-9 and TRBJ1-2; 9 positions agree with TRBD1. Germline V gene data show CDR1 as SEHNR and CDR2 as FQNEAQ (reference sequence). This CDR3 region has 17 residues. The ends lost 3 bases at V and 0 bases at J; junction bases unmatched: 8. The DNA for the CDR3 is TGTGCCAGCAGCTTGGGACAGGGCCTCATTGCTAACTATGGCTACACCTTC. Protein: CASSLGQGLIANYGYTF. Full variable domain (missing parts from reference TRBV7-9 and TRBJ1-2): DTGVSQNPRHKITKRGQNVTFRCDPISEHNRLYWYRQTLGQGPEFLTYFQNEAQLEKSRLLSDRFSAERPKGSFSTLEIQRTEQGDSAMYLCASSLGQGLIANYGYTFGSGTRLTVV.

V and J are TRBV12-3 or TRBV12-4 and TRBJ1-1; D remains unclear. V was trimmed by 3 bases and J by 10 bases, leaving 12 bases between them. CDR3 length: 12 amino acids. The CDR3 nucleotides are TGTGCCAGCAGTTTGGAGGGTAGTGCAGCTTTCTTT. The encoded protein is CASSLEGSAAFF.

Here the CDR3 reads CATSDLEVGAGYTF. The CDR3, as DNA: TGTGCCACCAGTGATTTGGAGGTGGGGGCCGGCTACACCTTC. The chain combines TRBV24-1 with TRBJ1-2; a weak D match, TRBD1 (6 bases). The CDR3 length is 14 residues. V was cut by 0 bases and J by 8 bases, with 12 bases left in between. The germline CDR1 and CDR2 sequences are KGHDR and SFDVKD.

Of note for this clone: The sample has other DNA sequences that encode this CDR3 too. The chain is built from TRBV28 and TRBJ2-7, with 7 bases aligning to TRBD1. V lost 1 base to trimming and J lost 2 bases; unmatched junction nucleotides: 2. Per germline, CDR1 MDHEN and CDR2 SYDVKM. CDR3 length equals 14 residues. The CDR3 loop is CASSLLGQTYEQYF. CDR3 DNA: TGTGCCAGCAGTTTATTGGGACAGACCTACGAGCAGTACTTC.

The chain carries TRBV6-5 and TRBJ1-1, with 9 bases that match TRBD1. V dropped 4 bases and J dropped 3; count of bases not matched to a gene: 9. The CDR3 spans 16 residues. Germline V lookup: CDR1 MNHEY, CDR2 SVGAGI. CDR3 region: CASSSGTGGDYTEAFF. The CDR3 DNA follows: TGTGCCAGCAGTTCGGGAACAGGGGGCGATTACACTGAAGCTTTCTTT.